One sample yielded the 32 T cell receptor beta chains listed below, sequenced in a study of blood T cell repertoires in COVID-19. Produced via immunoSEQ multiplex PCR; TCRdb's table is partial and in-frame only. The table records over 100,000 clones, 87% of them present only once. Sequenced material: peripheral blood. The receptor source for this set is a man aged 50-59 years with active COVID-19.

The chain joins TRBV19 to TRBJ2-3; no clear D. The CDR3 extends over 14 amino acids. The germline gives CDR1 LNHDA, CDR2 SQIVND (reference sequence). Trimming removed 6 bases from V and 5 bases from J, with 15 bases in between. CDR3 protein: CASSPLGQRDTQYF. The CDR3 DNA is TGTGCCAGTAGCCCCCTCGGTCAGCGAGATACGCAGTATTTT.

The chain employs TRBV3-1 (or the pseudogene TRBV3-2) and TRBJ2-2; 9 bases map to TRBD2. This CDR3 has 16 amino acids. Looked up from germline, CDR1 is LGHDT and CDR2 is YNNKEL (reference sequence). V lost 1 base and J lost 6; bases outside the gene matches: 6. The DNA for the CDR3 is TGTGCCAGCAGCCAAGTCGCGGGGGGGTTCGCCGGGGAGCTGTTTTTT. Protein: CASSQVAGGFAGELFF.

The CDR3 sequence: CASRRTPGGDEKLFF. The CDR3 DNA follows: TGTGCCAGTAGACGGACACCCGGCGGAGATGAAAAACTGTTTTTT. V and J are TRBV19 and TRBJ1-4, with a possible D match to TRBD1 (5 bases). Trimming took off 6 bases at V and 6 bases at J, with 17 bases between the two ends. CDR1 is LNHDA and CDR2 is SQIVND in the germline V gene (reference sequence). This CDR3 has 15 amino acids.

J is TRBJ2-3 and V is TRBV10-3; D possibly corresponds to TRBD2 (5 bases). Germline CDR1 reads ENHRY; CDR2 reads SYGVKD. The CDR3 has 15 amino acids. The V gene lost 10 bases and the J gene lost 2 bases, with 19 bases spanning the gap. The CDR3 region has the DNA TGTGCCACCCAACCCAGAGGGTCACACACAGATACGCAGTATTTT. Its translation: CATQPRGSHTDTQYF.

As DNA, the CDR3 is TGTGCTGACAGGCCCCGAACGAACGAGCAGTACTTC. Translated: CADRPRTNEQYF. This chain uses TRBV30 with TRBJ2-7; D is possibly TRBD1 (6 bases). CDR1 GTSNPN and CDR2 SVGIG come from the germline V gene (reference sequence). This CDR3 spans 12 amino acids.

V gene TRBV4-2 combines with J gene TRBJ1-1; D remains unclear. The V gene's germline CDR1 is LGHNA and CDR2 YNFKEQ. The V and J ends lost 4 bases and 8 bases respectively, with 14 bases between them. The CDR3 runs to 13 residues. The CDR3 protein is CASSPDPLTEAFF. The DNA for the CDR3 is TGTGCCAGCAGCCCCGACCCTTTGACAGAAGCTTTCTTT.

The gene calls are TRBV18 and TRBJ1-6, with TRBD1 as a possible D gene (6 bases). The CDR3 length is 15 residues. The V gene lost 3 bases and the J gene lost 8 bases, with 14 bases spanning the gap. Germline-derived CDR1 and CDR2 are KGHSH and LQKENI. This CDR3 is CASSPDGRGDSPLHF. DNA of the CDR3: TGTGCCAGCTCACCCGACGGCAGGGGAGATTCACCCCTCCACTTT.

The V and J genes are TRBV19 and TRBJ1-1; weak D call: TRBD1 (5 bases). The CDR3 totals 12 residues. Germline lookup yields CDR1 LNHDA and CDR2 SQIVND (reference sequence). V was clipped by 7 bases and J by 4 bases, with 10 bases between them. CDR3 amino acids: CASKAGITEAFF. The CDR3 nucleotides are TGTGCCAGTAAGGCAGGGATCACTGAAGCTTTCTTT.

Note on this clone: The germline gene is not matched at one end of the junction; a read error may be the cause. CDR3 in DNA: TGCGCCAGCAGCTTGGAGAGCGGGGCGGTGCATTTT. Translated: CASSLESGAVHF. This rearrangement joins TRBV5-1 to TRBJ2-3; 7 positions agree with TRBD2. There are 12 residues in the CDR3. The germline V gene encodes CDR1 SGHRS and CDR2 YFSETQ. The full variable domain, with the rest looked up from reference TRBV5-1 and TRBJ2-3, is KAGVTQTPRYLIKTRGQQVTLSCSPISGHRSVSWYQQTPGQGLQFLFEYFSETQRNKGNFPGRFSGRQFSNSRSEMNVSTLELGDSALYLCASSLESGAVHFGPGTRLTVL.

This chain joins TRBV7-9 and TRBJ1-4; 7 bases map to TRBD1. The CDR3 length is 15 residues. With 5 bases clipped from V and 6 bases from J, the junction kept 9 bases outside the gene matches. Germline lookup yields CDR1 SEHNR and CDR2 FQNEAQ (reference sequence). The CDR3 sequence is CASSHRTGEYEKLFF. In DNA form, the CDR3 reads TGTGCCAGCAGCCATAGAACAGGGGAATATGAAAAACTGTTTTTT.

This chain links TRBV19 with TRBJ2-2; tentative D call: TRBD1 (6 bases). There are 13 residues in the CDR3. Germline assignment: CDR1 LNHDA and CDR2 SQIVND (reference sequence). The V end was cut by 5 bases, the J end by 8 bases, with 12 bases between. CDR3 sequence: CASSEQGVGELFF. The CDR3 DNA sequence: TGTGCCAGTAGTGAACAGGGCGTTGGGGAGCTGTTTTTT. Using reference TRBV19 and TRBJ2-2 for the parts outside the CDR3, the full variable domain is DGGITQSPKYLFRKEGQNVTLSCEQNLNHDAMYWYRQDPGQGLRLIYYSQIVNDFQKGDIAEGYSVSREKKESFPLTVTSAQKNPTAFYLCASSEQGVGELFFGEGSRLTVL.

The chain employs TRBV4-3 and TRBJ2-1; D possibly corresponds to TRBD2 (7 bases). Germline CDR1 LGHNA, CDR2 YSLEER. V lost 4 bases and J 6 bases, leaving 19 bases between the germline ends. The CDR3 is made up of 16 amino acids. The chain's CDR3 is CASSLEVGGPGNEQFF. The CDR3 nucleotides are TGCGCCAGCAGCCTCGAGGTGGGGGGGCCAGGCAATGAGCAGTTCTTC.

The rearrangement uses TRBV4-3 and TRBJ1-4; no definite D call. CDR3 length: 15 residues. V gave up 1 base and J gave up 5 bases, with 11 bases separating them. CDR1 is LGHNA and CDR2 is YSLEER in the germline V gene. The CDR3 sequence: CASSQGAYRNEKLFF. CDR3 in DNA: TGCGCCAGCAGCCAAGGGGCCTACCGGAATGAAAAACTGTTTTTT.

The chain links TRBV30 to TRBJ2-5; 8 bases agree with TRBD2. Per the germline V gene, CDR1 is GTSNPN and CDR2 is SVGIG (reference sequence). The CDR3 covers 13 residues. V shed 4 bases, J shed 5 bases, and the junction held 6 bases outside the gene matches. CDR3: CAWMISGGETQYF. CDR3 DNA: TGTGCCTGGATGATCAGCGGGGGTGAGACCCAGTACTTC.

The chain is built from TRBV2 and TRBJ2-1, with TRBD2 matching over 7 bases. The CDR3 sequence is 14 residues long. The junction had 1 base not matched to a gene; V was cut back by 4 bases and J by 1 base. Germline V gene sequence: CDR1 SNHLY, CDR2 FYNNEI. The CDR3 sequence is CASSAGGSYNEQFF. CDR3 sequence (DNA): TGTGCCAGCAGTGCGGGGGGATCCTACAATGAGCAGTTCTTC.

The CDR3 loop is CASSQVEAEETEAFF. Written as DNA, the CDR3 is TGTGCCAGCAGCCAAGTTGAGGCGGAGGAAACTGAAGCTTTCTTT. This sequence joins TRBV3-1 (or the pseudogene TRBV3-2) and TRBJ1-1; D gene ambiguous. There are 15 residues in the CDR3. CDR1 is LGHDT, CDR2 YNNKEL, per germline (reference sequence). Trimming removed 1 base from V and 5 bases from J, with 14 bases in between.

In this sample, this clone turned up a few times. This chain links TRBV6-5 with TRBJ1-6; D is unclear. The V gene's germline CDR1 is MNHEY and CDR2 SVGAGI. Trimming shortened V by 0 bases and J by 8 bases, and 5 bases separated the two germline ends. This CDR3 is built from 13 residues. Here the CDR3 reads CASSYSRDSPLHF. As DNA, the CDR3 is TGTGCCAGCAGTTACTCGAGGGATTCACCCCTCCACTTT.

CDR3 sequence reads: CASSELTGGTQPQHF. The CDR3 DNA reads as TGTGCCAGCAGTGAGTTAACAGGGGGGACTCAGCCCCAGCATTTT. J is TRBJ1-5 and V is TRBV6-1; 8 positions match TRBD1. The ends lost 3 bases at V and 6 bases at J; junction bases unmatched: 7. Germline loops: CDR1 MNHNS, CDR2 SASEGT. This CDR3 is 15 amino acids long.

J is TRBJ2-2 and V is TRBV5-4; TRBD2 aligns across 7 bases. The CDR3 spans 13 residues. After removal of 9 bases from V and 1 base from J, the junction contained 3 bases not matched to a gene. CDR1 is SGHNT, CDR2 YYREEE, per germline (reference sequence). The CDR3: CAIERGNTGELFF. CDR3 in DNA: TGTGCCATCGAGCGGGGGAACACCGGGGAGCTGTTTTTT.

This clone has just one count. V and J are TRBV5-4 and TRBJ2-7; 7 nucleotides agree with TRBD2. The CDR3 is made up of 14 amino acids. After removal of 3 bases from V and 10 bases from J, the junction contained 13 bases not matched to a gene. Per germline, CDR1 SGHNT and CDR2 YYREEE (reference sequence). The CDR3 region is CASSSTPGLSEQYF. In DNA form, the CDR3 reads TGTGCCAGCAGCTCGACCCCGGGACTATCCGAACAGTACTTC.

The chain combines TRBV30 with TRBJ1-4, with TRBD1 matching 8 bases. V was clipped by 3 bases and J by 9 bases; unmatched bases: 9. The germline V gene encodes CDR1 GTSNPN and CDR2 SVGIG (reference sequence). This CDR3 has 14 residues. CDR3 region: CAWSADRASKKLFF. The CDR3 region has the DNA TGTGCCTGGAGCGCGGACAGGGCCTCTAAAAAACTGTTTTTT.

This clone is a singleton in its sample. The chain is built from TRBV18 and TRBJ2-1; weak D call: TRBD1 (6 bases). The V gene's germline CDR1 is KGHSH and CDR2 LQKENI. The CDR3 is 16 residues long. Trimming removed 3 bases from V and 2 bases from J, with 14 bases in between. Here the CDR3 DNA reads TGTGCCAGCTCACCCGCCCCGGGACAAGCCTACAATGAGCAGTTCTTC. Protein sequence: CASSPAPGQAYNEQFF.

In this sample, this clone turned up once. The chain has TRBV6-6 and TRBJ1-3; possible D gene TRBD1, 5 bases. Looked up from germline, CDR1 is MNHNY and CDR2 is SVGAGI (reference sequence). The CDR3 runs to 15 residues. V was cut by 8 bases and J by 8 bases, with 22 bases left in between. DNA of the CDR3: TGTGCCAGCCACCGCCCCGGGGGAAGAGAGGACACCATATATTTT. This sequence encodes CASHRPGGREDTIYF.

The chain links TRBV6-5 to TRBJ2-6; no reliable D call. This CDR3 spans 14 amino acids. V was cut by 7 bases and J by 2 bases, with 9 bases left in between. Germline V gene sequence: CDR1 MNHEY, CDR2 SVGAGI. CDR3 sequence (DNA): TGTGCCAGCACCTTAGACACTGGGGCCAACGTCCTGACTTTC. Translating gives CASTLDTGANVLTF.

V usage is TRBV5-6 and J usage is TRBJ2-5; D is undetermined. The CDR3 totals 16 residues. Trimming removed 1 base at V and 3 bases at J, with 16 bases between. Germline values: CDR1 SGHDT, CDR2 YYEEEE. CDR3 in DNA: TGTGCCAGCAGCTTGAGCTGGAGAACGTCGGAAGAGACCCAGTACTTC. Its protein is CASSLSWRTSEETQYF.

This chain links TRBV12-3 or TRBV12-4 with TRBJ1-4; no firm D call. CDR3 length: 13 amino acids. V lost 1 base, J lost 10 bases, and 10 bases lay in between. The CDR3 is CASSLGASGKLFF. DNA of the CDR3: TGTGCCAGCAGTTTAGGGGCTTCCGGAAAACTGTTTTTT.

The V and J genes are TRBV19 and TRBJ1-6; D gene uncertain. V lost 5 bases, J lost 7 bases, and 18 bases lay in between. This CDR3 has 16 amino acids. Germline-derived CDR1 and CDR2 are LNHDA and SQIVND (reference sequence). CDR3 nucleotide sequence: TGTGCCAGTAGTGCCATCGACGCGGGGAGGAATTCACCCCTCCACTTT. This translates into CASSAIDAGRNSPLHF.

The rearrangement joins TRBV5-1 to TRBJ2-7; weak D call: TRBD2 (6 bases). The CDR3 totals 11 residues. Germline V lookup: CDR1 SGHRS, CDR2 YFSETQ. Between the trimmed V and J ends, which lost 2 bases and 7 bases, there was a span of 7 bases. The CDR3 reads CASSFGGEQYF. CDR3 bases: TGCGCCAGCAGCTTCGGAGGGGAGCAGTACTTC.

The chain combines TRBV5-6 with TRBJ1-1; D may be TRBD1 (6 bases). V lost 0 bases, J lost 5 bases, and 14 bases lay in between. Germline CDR1 and CDR2: SGHDT and YYEEEE. The CDR3 totals 15 residues. CDR3 DNA: TGTGCCAGCAGCTTGGATGCAGGGGTCTGGACTGAAGCTTTCTTT. Translating it yields CASSLDAGVWTEAFF.

This chain links TRBV7-3 with TRBJ2-7, with a possible D match to TRBD2 (5 bases). The germline V and J ends were trimmed by 5 bases and 3 bases, with 20 bases remaining between them. Germline V gene sequence: CDR1 SGHTA, CDR2 FQGTGA. This CDR3 comprises 16 residues. The CDR3 DNA reads TGTGCCAGCAGCCCCGGGGTTTTAGGGAAGGGCTACGAGCAGTACTTC. Its protein product is CASSPGVLGKGYEQYF.

The rearrangement joins TRBV7-9 to TRBJ1-5; no reliable D call. This CDR3 is built from 12 residues. Trimming shortened V by 1 base and J by 9 bases, and 7 bases separated the two germline ends. Germline CDR1 reads SEHNR; CDR2 reads FQNEAQ (reference sequence). The CDR3 bases are TGTGCCAGCAGCTTAGTGTCGGGGCCCCAGCATTTT. This encodes CASSLVSGPQHF.

The gene calls are TRBV6-4 and TRBJ1-2; 9 bases are a match to TRBD1. In germline, CDR1 is MRHNA, CDR2 SNTAGT. The CDR3 is 13 residues long. V shed 5 bases, J shed 6 bases, and the junction held 4 bases outside the gene matches. The CDR3: CASSYDRGDGYTF. The DNA of the CDR3 is TGTGCCAGCAGTTACGACAGGGGGGATGGCTACACCTTC.